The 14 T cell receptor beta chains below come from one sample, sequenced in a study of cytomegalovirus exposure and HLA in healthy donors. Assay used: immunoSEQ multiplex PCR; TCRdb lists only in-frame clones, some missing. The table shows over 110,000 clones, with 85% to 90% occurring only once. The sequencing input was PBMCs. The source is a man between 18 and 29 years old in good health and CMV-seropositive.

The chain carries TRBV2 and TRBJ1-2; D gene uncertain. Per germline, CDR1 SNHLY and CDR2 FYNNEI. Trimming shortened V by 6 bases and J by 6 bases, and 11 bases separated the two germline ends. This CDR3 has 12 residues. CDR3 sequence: CASRVVGDGYTF. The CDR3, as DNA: TGTGCCAGCAGGGTTGTCGGGGATGGCTACACCTTC.

In DNA form, the CDR3 reads TGTGCCAGCAGCCGGGACAGCTATGGCTACACCTTC. Translating it yields CASSRDSYGYTF. The chain combines TRBV7-6 with TRBJ1-2, with 7 bases that match TRBD1. The trim removed 5 bases at V and 4 bases at J, leaving 1 base unmatched. The germline V gene encodes CDR1 SGHVS and CDR2 FNYEAQ. This CDR3 comprises 12 residues.

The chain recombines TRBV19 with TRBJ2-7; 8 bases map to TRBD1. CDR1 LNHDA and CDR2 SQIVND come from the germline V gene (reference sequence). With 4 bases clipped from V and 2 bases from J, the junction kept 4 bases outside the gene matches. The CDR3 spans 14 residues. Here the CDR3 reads CASSKGQEAYEQYF. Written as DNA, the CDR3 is TGTGCCAGTAGTAAGGGACAGGAGGCCTACGAGCAGTACTTC.

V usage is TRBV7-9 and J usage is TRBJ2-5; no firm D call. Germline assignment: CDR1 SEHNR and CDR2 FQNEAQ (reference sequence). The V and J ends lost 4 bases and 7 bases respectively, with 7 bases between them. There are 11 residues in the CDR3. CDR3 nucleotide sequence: TGTGCCAGCAGCTCGGGTACGACCCAGTACTTC. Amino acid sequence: CASSSGTTQYF.

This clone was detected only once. The CDR3 protein is CASSQQGTTDTQYF. CDR3 DNA: TGTGCCAGCAGCCAACAGGGGACCACAGATACGCAGTATTTT. This sequence joins TRBV27 and TRBJ2-3; 7 nucleotides match TRBD1. With V trimmed by 6 bases and J by 2 bases, 5 bases remained unmatched. This CDR3 contains 14 residues. Germline loops: CDR1 MNHEY, CDR2 SMNVEV (reference sequence).

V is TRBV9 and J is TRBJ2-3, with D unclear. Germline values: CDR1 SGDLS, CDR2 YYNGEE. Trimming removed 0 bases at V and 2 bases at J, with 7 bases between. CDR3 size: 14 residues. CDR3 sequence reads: CASSVDLPTDTQYF. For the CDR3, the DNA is TGTGCCAGCAGCGTAGACTTGCCCACAGATACGCAGTATTTT.

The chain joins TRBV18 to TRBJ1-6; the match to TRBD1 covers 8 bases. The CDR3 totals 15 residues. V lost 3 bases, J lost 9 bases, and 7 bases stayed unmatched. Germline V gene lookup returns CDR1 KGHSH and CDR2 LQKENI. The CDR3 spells CASSPLTGEGSPLHF. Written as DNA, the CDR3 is TGTGCCAGCTCACCCCTGACAGGGGAAGGTTCACCCCTCCACTTT.

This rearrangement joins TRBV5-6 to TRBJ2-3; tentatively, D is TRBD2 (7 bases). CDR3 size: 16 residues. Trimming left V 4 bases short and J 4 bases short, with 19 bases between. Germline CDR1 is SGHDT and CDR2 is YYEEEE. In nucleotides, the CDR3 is TGTGCCAGCAGCCCGATCGGGGGCGGGGGCTCAGATACGCAGTATTTT. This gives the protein CASSPIGGGGSDTQYF.

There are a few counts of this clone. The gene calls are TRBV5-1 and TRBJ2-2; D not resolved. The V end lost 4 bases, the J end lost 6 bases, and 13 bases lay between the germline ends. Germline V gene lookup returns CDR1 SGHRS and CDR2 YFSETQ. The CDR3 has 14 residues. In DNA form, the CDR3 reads TGCGCCAGCAGCACGCCAGCCCGGGCCGGGGAGCTGTTTTTT. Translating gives CASSTPARAGELFF.

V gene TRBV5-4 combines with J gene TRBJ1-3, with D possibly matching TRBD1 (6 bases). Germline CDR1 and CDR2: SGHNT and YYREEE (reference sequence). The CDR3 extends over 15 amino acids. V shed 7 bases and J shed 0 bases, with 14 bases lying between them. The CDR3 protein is CASYRGGSSGNTIYF. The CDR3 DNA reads TGTGCCAGCTACCGGGGGGGCAGCTCTGGAAACACCATATATTTT.

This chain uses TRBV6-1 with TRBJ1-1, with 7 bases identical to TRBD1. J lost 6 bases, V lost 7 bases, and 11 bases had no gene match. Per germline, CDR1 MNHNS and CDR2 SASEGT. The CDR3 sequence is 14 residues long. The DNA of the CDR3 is TGTGCCAGCAACTTCGACAGGGTTTGGCCTGAAGCTTTCTTT. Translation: CASNFDRVWPEAFF.

The CDR3 nucleotides read TGTGCCAGCAGCTTAGGACAGGTCAATCAGCCCCAGCATTTT. Its protein product is CASSLGQVNQPQHF. The chain employs TRBV7-9 and TRBJ1-5, with D possibly being TRBD1 (6 bases). V was pared by 1 base and J by 3 bases, with 7 bases between. The germline V gene encodes CDR1 SEHNR and CDR2 FQNEAQ (reference sequence). The CDR3 has 14 amino acids.

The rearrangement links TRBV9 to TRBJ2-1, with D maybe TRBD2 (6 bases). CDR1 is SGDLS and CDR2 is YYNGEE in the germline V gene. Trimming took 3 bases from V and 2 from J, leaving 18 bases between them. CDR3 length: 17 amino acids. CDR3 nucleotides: TGTGCCAGCAGCGGAGATGGAGCGGGCTGGGCCTACAATGAGCAGTTCTTC. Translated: CASSGDGAGWAYNEQFF.

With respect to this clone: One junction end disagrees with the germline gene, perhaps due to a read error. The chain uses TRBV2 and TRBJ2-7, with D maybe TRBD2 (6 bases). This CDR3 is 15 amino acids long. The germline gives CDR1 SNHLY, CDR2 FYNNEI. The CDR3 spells CASSDTRGSSHEQYF. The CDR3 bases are TGTGCCAGCAGTGATACGCGGGGCTCCTCCCACGAGCAGTACTTC.